This T cell receptor beta chain was identified during a study of CD8 T cells in ankylosing spondylitis. Study-level results: The disease-linked clones had a CD8+ phenotype and low blood frequencies. Ankylosing spondylitis blood seemed to carry a telltale TCR beta motif made of under ten highly homologous variants.

CDR3 length: 17 amino acids. Per germline, CDR1 SEHNR and CDR2 FQNEAQ (reference sequence). V was clipped by 3 bases and J by 0 bases; unmatched bases: 3. TCRdb ran MiXCR on the 5' RACE reads and lists one entry per CDR3 protein. The data hold almost 400,000 distinct CDR3 sequences, with about 20% observed a single time. Of note for this clonotype: Its matching antigen is unknown.

This TCR came from a male donor with ankylosing spondylitis. This chain connects TRBV7-9 to TRBJ2-6, with 9 bases identical to TRBD2. Material: blood, either unsorted or a sorted T cell fraction (not recorded which). CDR3 amino acids: CASSLSGRSSGANVLTF. The DNA for the CDR3 is TGTGCCAGCAGCTTGAGCGGGAGGTCCTCTGGGGCCAACGTCCTGACTTTC.